This T cell receptor (beta chain) was sequenced in a study of blood T cell repertoires in COVID-19. At the level of the study: Specimens from acute and convalescent COVID-19 originated in the United States, Italy and Spain. In each case, the material was cDNA or gDNA derived from T cells, B-cell-depleted T cells, or PBMCs.

From germline, CDR1 is MNHEY and CDR2 SVGEGT. The CDR3 extends over 13 amino acids. V shed 0 bases and J shed 4 bases, with 4 bases lying between them. This clone has a single count. Original data processing: Reference gene primers were amplified, and this amplification served to estimate nucleated cell counts. The repertoire was sequenced with immunoSEQ multiplex PCR; TCRdb's copy has only in-frame clones and lacks some. The V and J calls and clone size come from that table; D and trimming were worked out from the DNA. The repertoire consists of about 170,000 clones, with around 85% occurring once and the leading ten covering around 7%. Those enrolled in Seattle joined during active infection and were followed longitudinally afterward.

The rearrangement joins TRBV6-2 or TRBV6-3 to TRBJ1-5; D gene ambiguous. The sequencing input was peripheral blood. The TCR was taken from an elderly man with COVID-19, enrolled during active disease. The CDR3 nucleotides are TGTGCCAGCAGTTACTCTCATAATCAGCCCCAGCATTTT. Its protein product is CASSYSHNQPQHF.